The entry below describes one T cell receptor beta chain. The target antigen is unknown. CDR3 length: 17 residues. V was cut by 3 bases and J by 3 bases, with 21 bases left in between. The germline CDR1 and CDR2 sequences are GTSNPN and SVGIG (reference sequence). Indicated time point: week 23, last vaccination. Vaccination used 300 ug of mutant IDH1 20-mer peptide per dose, with topical imiquimod. This specimen comes from a study of a mutant IDH1 vaccine in newly diagnosed glioma. About the study: Onset of vaccination occurred 4-6 weeks following radiotherapy alone, or with temozolomide cycles.

Profiled with immunoSEQ multiplex PCR; TCRdb holds only in-frame clones, not every one. The sample lists 60,000 or so clones; about 81% were seen once. The rearrangement joins TRBV30 to TRBJ2-4; D is tentatively TRBD1 or TRBD2 (5 bases each). Source: PBMCs, taken from a glioma patient whose treatment included an IDH1 peptide vaccine. The receptor comes from a woman aged 35 to 49 with glioma. Some clones in this sample may be carry-over from other donors' samples. The CDR3 DNA reads as TGTGCCTGGAGACCCACCGGTGGGGGAGCCCTCAAAAACATTCAGTACTTC. It specifies CAWRPTGGGALKNIQYF.